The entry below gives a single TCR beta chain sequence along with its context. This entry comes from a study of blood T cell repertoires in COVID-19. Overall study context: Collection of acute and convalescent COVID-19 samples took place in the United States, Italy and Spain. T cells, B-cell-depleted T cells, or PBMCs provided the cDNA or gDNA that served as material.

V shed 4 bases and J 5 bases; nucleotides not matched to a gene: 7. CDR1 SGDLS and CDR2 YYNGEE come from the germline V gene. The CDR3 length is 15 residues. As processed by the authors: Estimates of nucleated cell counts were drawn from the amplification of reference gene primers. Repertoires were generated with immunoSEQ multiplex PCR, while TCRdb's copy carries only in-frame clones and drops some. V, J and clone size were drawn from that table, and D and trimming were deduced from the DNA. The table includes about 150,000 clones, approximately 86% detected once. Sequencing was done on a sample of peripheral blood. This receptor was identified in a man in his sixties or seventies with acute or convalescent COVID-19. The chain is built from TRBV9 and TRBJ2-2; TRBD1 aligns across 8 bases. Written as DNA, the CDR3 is TGTGCCAGCAGCATAACGGGACAGGTAACCGGGGAGCTGTTTTTT. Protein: CASSITGQVTGELFF.